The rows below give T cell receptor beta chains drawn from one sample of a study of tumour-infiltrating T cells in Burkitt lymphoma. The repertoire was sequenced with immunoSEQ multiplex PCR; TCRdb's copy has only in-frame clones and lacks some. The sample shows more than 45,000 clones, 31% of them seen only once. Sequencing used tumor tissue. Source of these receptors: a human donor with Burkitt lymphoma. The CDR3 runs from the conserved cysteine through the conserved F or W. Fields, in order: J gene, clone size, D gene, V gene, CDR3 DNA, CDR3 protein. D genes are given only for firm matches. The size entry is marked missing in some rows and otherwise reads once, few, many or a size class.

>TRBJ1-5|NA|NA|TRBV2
TGTGCCAGCAGTGGGAACCTCCCGAAGTATCAGCCCCAGCATTTT
CASSGNLPKYQPQHF
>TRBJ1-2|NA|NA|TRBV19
TGTGCCAGTACGAGGAGTAACTATGGCTACACCTTC
CASTRSNYGYTF
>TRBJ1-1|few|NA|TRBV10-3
TGTGCCATCAGTGCCCCAGGTAGGGACACTGAAGCTTTCTTT
CAISAPGRDTEAFF
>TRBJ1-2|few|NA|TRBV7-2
TGTGCCAGCGCGGTTCTTCGGGGCTACACCTTC
CASAVLRGYTF
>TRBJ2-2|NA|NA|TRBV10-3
TGTGCCATCGGGGAGGCCCCGGAGAGCGGGGAGCTGTTTTTT
CAIGEAPESGELFF
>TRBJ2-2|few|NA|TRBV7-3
TGTGCCAGCAGCTTAACGACACCCGGGGAGCTGTTTTTT
CASSLTTPGELFF
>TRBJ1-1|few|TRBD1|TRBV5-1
TGCGCCAGCAGCGTAGCATGGGACAGGGGGGCAATAGGGACTGAAGCTTTCTTT
CASSVAWDRGAIGTEAFF
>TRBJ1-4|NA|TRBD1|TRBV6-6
TGTGCCAGCAGACACCGGGACAGAGAAAAACTGTTTTTT
CASRHRDREKLFF
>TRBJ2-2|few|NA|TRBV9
TGTGCCAGCAGCGAGCATCACAGGGAGGCATGGACCGGGGAGCTGTTTTTT
CASSEHHREAWTGELFF
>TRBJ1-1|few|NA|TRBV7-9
TGTGCCAGCAGCCCCGCGGGCAGAATGAACACTGAAGCTTTCTTT
CASSPAGRMNTEAFF
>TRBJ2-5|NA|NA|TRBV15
TGTGCCACCAGCAGAGCGTTATCGGAGACCCAGTACTTC
CATSRALSETQYF
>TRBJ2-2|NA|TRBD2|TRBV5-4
TGTGCCAGCAGCTTGATAGCGGGGGACACCGGGGAGCTGTTTTTT
CASSLIAGDTGELFF
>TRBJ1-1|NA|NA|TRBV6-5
TGTGCCAGCACTCCGGACCTTACGTGGGGTGAAGCTTTCTTT
CASTPDLTWGEAFF
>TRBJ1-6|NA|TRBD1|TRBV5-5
TGTGCCAGCAGCCTGGGACAGGGGATGTCACCCCTCCACTTT
CASSLGQGMSPLHF
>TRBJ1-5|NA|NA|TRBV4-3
TGCGCCAGCAGCCAAGAGGAGGGGAGGCAGCCCCAGCATTTT
CASSQEEGRQPQHF
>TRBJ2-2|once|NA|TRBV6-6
TGTGCCAGCAGCGGCACCGGGGAGCTGTTTTTT
CASSGTGELFF
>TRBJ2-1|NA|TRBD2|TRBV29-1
TGCAGCGTTGAAAAAGCGGGGGGCCAGTTCTTC
CSVEKAGGQFF
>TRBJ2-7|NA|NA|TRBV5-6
TGTGCCAGCAGCGCAGGAAACTTCTACGAGCAGTACTTC
CASSAGNFYEQYF
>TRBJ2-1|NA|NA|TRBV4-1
TGCGCCAGCAGCCAAGGTCCAAGCTCCTACAATGAGCAGTTCTTC
CASSQGPSSYNEQFF
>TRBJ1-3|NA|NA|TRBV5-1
TGCGCCAGCAGCTTGGGTCAGGGGAAAGGAAACACCATATATTTT
CASSLGQGKGNTIYF
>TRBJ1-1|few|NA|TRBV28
TGTGCCAGCAGTTTACACGGTAACACTGAAGCTTTCTTT
CASSLHGNTEAFF
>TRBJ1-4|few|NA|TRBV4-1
TGCGCCAGCAGCCCCCAAACAGGAACAAATGAAAAACTGTTTTTT
CASSPQTGTNEKLFF
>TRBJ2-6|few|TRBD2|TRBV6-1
TGTGCCAGTGCGGGGGGGAGTGGGGCCAACGTCCTGACTTTC
CASAGGSGANVLTF
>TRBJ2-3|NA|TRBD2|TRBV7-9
TGTGCCAGCAGCTTAGATGCGGGGGGGCGCACATATACGCAGTATTTT
CASSLDAGGRTYTQYF
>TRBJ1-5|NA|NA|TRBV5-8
TGTGCCAGCAGCTTGTTTCAGCCCCAGCATTTT
CASSLFQPQHF
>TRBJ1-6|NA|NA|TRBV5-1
TGCGCCAGCAGCTTGAATAATTCACCCCTCCACTTT
CASSLNNSPLHF
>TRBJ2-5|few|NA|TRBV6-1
TGTGCCAGCAGTGTAGGGGTAACCCCGAAGCGGGAGACCCAGTACTTC
CASSVGVTPKRETQYF
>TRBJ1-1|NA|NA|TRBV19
TGTGCCAGTAGTATAGATCTGAGGGTCACTGAAGCTTTCTTT
CASSIDLRVTEAFF
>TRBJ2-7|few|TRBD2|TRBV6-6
TGTGCCAGCAGGCTAGCGGACTCCTACGAGCAGTACTTC
CASRLADSYEQYF
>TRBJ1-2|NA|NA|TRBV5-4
TGTGCCAGCAGCCCCACGCGGGAAAACTATGGCTACACCTTC
CASSPTRENYGYTF
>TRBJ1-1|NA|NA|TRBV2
TGTGCCAGCAGTTTTGGGCCGAACACTGAAGCTTTCTTT
CASSFGPNTEAFF
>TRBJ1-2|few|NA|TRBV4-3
TGCGCCAGCAGCCAAGAGATACCGCCCTATGGCTACACCTTC
CASSQEIPPYGYTF
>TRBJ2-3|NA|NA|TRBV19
TGTGCCAGTAGTACCTCACAGGGTCCAGATACGCAGTATTTT
CASSTSQGPDTQYF
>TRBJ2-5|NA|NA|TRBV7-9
TGTGCCAGCAGCGTACTAGGAAATCAAGAGACCCAGTACTTC
CASSVLGNQETQYF
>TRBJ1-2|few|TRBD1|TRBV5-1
TGCGCCAGCAGCGGAACAGGGGAATATGGCTACACCTTC
CASSGTGEYGYTF
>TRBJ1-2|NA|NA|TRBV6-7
TGTGCCAGCAGCATATATGGCTACACCTTC
CASSIYGYTF
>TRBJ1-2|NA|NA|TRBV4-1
TGCGCCAGCAGCCGGACAGCAACCCAGACTGGCTACACCTTC
CASSRTATQTGYTF
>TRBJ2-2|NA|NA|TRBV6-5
TGTGCCAGCAGTTATTCGTGGGGGGCCGGGGAGCTGTTTTTT
CASSYSWGAGELFF
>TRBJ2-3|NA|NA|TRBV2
TGTGCCAGCAGTGATGGTTCGGCGCCTCCGCAGTATTTT
CASSDGSAPPQYF
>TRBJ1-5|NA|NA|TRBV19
TGTGCCAGTTCTGCCCGTTCTGGGGATCAGCCCCAGCATTTT
CASSARSGDQPQHF
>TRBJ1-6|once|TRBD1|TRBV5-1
TGCGCCAGCAGCCCGGGACAGCGTAATTCACCCCTCCACTTT
CASSPGQRNSPLHF
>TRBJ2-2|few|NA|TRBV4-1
TGCGCCAGCAGCCACAGGGTGTCCGGGGAGCTGTTTTTT
CASSHRVSGELFF
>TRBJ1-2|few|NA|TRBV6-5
TGTGCCAGCAGTTACTTCGGACAGAATGGCTACACCTTC
CASSYFGQNGYTF
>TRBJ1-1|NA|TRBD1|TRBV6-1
TGTGCCAGCAGTGAAAAGGGACAGGGGTTTACTGAAGCTTTCTTT
CASSEKGQGFTEAFF
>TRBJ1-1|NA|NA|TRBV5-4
TGTGCCAGCAGCTTAGCCGAGGGGGCTGAAGCTTTCTTT
CASSLAEGAEAFF
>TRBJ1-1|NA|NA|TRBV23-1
TGCGCCAGCATCCCGTCCAGGTTCAACACTGAAGCTTTCTTT
CASIPSRFNTEAFF
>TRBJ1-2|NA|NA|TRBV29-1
TGCAGCGTCGAGGGGGGGGCGCGAGACTATGGCTACACCTTC
CSVEGGARDYGYTF
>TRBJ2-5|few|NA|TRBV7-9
TGTGCCAGCAGCTTATTGGCCAGCCCCGGGACCCAGTACTTC
CASSLLASPGTQYF
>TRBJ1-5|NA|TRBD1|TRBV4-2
TGTGCCAGCAGCCAAGATCCAGGGGGTCTGAGCAATCAGCCCCAGCATTTT
CASSQDPGGLSNQPQHF
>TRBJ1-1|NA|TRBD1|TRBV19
TGTGCCAGTGGGGAGGGGGCGCTTGCTGAAGCTTTCTTT
CASGEGALAEAFF
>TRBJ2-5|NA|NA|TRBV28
TGTGCCAGCACCCAAGGGGTGGAGACCCAGTACTTC
CASTQGVETQYF
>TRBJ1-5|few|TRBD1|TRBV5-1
TGCGCCAGCAGCGCCAGGGGGCTTCCAGGTCAGCCCCAGCATTTT
CASSARGLPGQPQHF
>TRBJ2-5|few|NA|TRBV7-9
TGTGCCAGCAGTTTCTCCCAGCGACTGCAAGAGACCCAGTACTTC
CASSFSQRLQETQYF
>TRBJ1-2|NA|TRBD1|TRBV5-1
TGCGCCAGCAGCTTTGACAGGGCTGGCTACACCTTC
CASSFDRAGYTF
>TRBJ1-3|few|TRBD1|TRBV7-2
TGTGCCAGCAGCCGATTCGGACAGGGCGTAAACACCATATATTTT
CASSRFGQGVNTIYF